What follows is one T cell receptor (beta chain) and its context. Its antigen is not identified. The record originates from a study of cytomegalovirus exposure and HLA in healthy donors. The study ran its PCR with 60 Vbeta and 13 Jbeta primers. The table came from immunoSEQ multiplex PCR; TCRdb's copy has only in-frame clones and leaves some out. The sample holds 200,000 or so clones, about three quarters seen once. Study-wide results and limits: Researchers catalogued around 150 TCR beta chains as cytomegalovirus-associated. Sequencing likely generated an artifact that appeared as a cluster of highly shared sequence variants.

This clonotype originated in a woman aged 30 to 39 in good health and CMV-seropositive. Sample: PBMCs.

The CDR3 reads CACEPTLAASTDTQYF. The CDR3 bases are TGTGCCTGCGAGCCCACACTAGCGGCTAGCACAGATACGCAGTATTTT. The chain recombines TRBV30 with TRBJ2-3, with 8 bases fitting TRBD2. Trimming cost V 6 bases and J 0 bases; bases outside gene matches: 11. CDR1 is GTSNPN, CDR2 SVGIG, per germline (reference sequence). The CDR3 has 16 residues.